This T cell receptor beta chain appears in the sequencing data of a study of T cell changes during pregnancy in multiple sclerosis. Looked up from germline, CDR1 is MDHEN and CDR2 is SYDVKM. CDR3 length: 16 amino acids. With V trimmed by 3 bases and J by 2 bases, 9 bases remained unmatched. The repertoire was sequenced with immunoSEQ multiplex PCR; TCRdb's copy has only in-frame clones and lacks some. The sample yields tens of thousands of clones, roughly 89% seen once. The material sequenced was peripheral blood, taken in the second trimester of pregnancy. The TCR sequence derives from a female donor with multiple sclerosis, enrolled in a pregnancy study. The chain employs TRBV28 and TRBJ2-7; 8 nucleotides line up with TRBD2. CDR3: CASSFDLLGLAYEQYF. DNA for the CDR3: TGTGCCAGCAGTTTTGATCTTTTGGGACTAGCCTACGAGCAGTACTTC.